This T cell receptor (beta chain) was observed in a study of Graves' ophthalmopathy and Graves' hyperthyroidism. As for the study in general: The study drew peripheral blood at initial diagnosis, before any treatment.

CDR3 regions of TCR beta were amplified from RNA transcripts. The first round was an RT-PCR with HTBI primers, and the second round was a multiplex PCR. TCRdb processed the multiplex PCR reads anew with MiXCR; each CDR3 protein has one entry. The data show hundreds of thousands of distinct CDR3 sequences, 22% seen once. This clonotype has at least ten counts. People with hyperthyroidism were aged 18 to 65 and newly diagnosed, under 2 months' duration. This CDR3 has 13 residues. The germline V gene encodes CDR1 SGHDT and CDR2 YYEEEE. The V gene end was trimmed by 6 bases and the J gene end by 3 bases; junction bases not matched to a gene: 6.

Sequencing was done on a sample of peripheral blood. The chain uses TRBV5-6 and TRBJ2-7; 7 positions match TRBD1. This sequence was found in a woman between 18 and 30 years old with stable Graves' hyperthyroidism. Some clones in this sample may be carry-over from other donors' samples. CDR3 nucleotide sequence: TGTGCCAGCATGATGACAGGGTACTACGAGCAGTACTTC. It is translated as CASMMTGYYEQYF.